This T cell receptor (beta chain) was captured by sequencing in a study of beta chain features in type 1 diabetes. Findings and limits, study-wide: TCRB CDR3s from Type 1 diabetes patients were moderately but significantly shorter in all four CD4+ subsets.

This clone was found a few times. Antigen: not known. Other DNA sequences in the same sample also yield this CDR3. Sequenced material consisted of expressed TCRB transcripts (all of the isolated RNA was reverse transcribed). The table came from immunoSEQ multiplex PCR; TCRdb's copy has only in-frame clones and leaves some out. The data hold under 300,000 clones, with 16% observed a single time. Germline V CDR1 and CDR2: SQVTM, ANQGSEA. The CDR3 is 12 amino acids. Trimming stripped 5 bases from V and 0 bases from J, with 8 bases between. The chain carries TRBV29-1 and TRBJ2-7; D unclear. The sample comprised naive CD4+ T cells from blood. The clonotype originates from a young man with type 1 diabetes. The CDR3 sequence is CSVSKSSYEQYF. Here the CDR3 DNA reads TGCAGCGTTTCCAAGAGCTCCTACGAGCAGTACTTC.